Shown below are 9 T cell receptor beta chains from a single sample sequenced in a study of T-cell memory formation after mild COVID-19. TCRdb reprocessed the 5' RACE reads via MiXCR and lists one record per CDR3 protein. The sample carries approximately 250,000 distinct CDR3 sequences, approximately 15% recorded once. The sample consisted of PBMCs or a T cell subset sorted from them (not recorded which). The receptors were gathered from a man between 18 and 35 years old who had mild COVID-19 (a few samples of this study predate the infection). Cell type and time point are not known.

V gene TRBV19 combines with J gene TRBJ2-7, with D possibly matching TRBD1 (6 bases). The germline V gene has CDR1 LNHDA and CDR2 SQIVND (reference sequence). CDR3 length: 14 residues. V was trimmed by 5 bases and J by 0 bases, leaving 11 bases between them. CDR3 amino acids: CASSATGSSYEQYF. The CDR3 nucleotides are TGTGCCAGTAGTGCCACAGGGAGCTCCTACGAGCAGTACTTC.

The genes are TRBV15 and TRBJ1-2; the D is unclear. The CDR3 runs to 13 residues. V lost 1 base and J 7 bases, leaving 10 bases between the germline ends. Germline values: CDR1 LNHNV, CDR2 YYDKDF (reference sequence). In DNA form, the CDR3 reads TGTGCCACCAGCAGAGGTGACATGGGTGGCTACACCTTC. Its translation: CATSRGDMGGYTF.

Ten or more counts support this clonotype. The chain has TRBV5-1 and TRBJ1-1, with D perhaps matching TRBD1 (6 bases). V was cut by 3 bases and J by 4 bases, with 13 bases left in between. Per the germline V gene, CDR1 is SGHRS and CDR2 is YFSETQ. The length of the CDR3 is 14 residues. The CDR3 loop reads CASSSQGWGTEAFF. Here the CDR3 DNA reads TGCGCCAGCAGCTCACAGGGCTGGGGCACTGAAGCTTTCTTT.

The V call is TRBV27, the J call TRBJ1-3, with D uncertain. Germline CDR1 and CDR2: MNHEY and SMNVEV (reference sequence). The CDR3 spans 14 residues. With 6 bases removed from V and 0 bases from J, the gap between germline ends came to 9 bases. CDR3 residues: CASSSSVSGNTIYF. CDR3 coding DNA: TGTGCCAGCAGCTCCAGCGTCTCTGGAAACACCATATATTTT.

CDR3 bases: TGTGCCATCAGTGGAGGGAGCTCCTACAATGAGCAGTTCTTC. It codes for CAISGGSSYNEQFF. The chain uses TRBV10-3 and TRBJ2-1, with D possibly being TRBD2 (5 bases). This CDR3 is built from 14 residues. The ends were cut back, 4 bases at V and 0 bases at J, with 7 bases in the middle. CDR1 is ENHRY and CDR2 is SYGVKD in the germline V gene.

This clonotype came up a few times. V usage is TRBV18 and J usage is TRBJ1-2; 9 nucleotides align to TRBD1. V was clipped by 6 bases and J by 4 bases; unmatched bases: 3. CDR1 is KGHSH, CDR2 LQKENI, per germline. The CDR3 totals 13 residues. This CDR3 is CASSRDRVYGYTF. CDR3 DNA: TGTGCCAGCTCGCGGGACAGGGTCTATGGCTACACCTTC. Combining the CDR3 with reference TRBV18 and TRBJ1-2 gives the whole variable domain NAGVMQNPRHLVRRRGQEARLRCSPMKGHSHVYWYRQLPEEGLKFMVYLQKENIIDESGMPKERFSAEFPKEGPSILRIQQVVRGDSAAYFCASSRDRVYGYTFGSGTRLTVV.

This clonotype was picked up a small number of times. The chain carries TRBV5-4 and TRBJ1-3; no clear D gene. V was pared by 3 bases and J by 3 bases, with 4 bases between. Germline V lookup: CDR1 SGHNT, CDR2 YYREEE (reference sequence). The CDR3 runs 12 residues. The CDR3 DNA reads TGTGCCAGCAGCTCCGGTGGAAACACCATATATTTT. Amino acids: CASSSGGNTIYF. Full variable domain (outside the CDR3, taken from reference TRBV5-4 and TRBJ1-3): ETGVTQSPTHLIKTRGQQVTLRCSSQSGHNTVSWYQQALGQGPQFIFQYYREEENGRGNFPPRFSGLQFPNYSSELNVNALELDDSALYLCASSSGGNTIYFGEGSWLTVV.

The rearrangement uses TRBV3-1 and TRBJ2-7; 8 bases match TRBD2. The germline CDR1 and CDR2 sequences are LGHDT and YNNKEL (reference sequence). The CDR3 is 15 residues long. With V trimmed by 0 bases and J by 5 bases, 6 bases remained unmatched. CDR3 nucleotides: TGTGCCAGCAGCCAAGAGTGGGTAGCGGGGAACGAGCAGTACTTC. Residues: CASSQEWVAGNEQYF.

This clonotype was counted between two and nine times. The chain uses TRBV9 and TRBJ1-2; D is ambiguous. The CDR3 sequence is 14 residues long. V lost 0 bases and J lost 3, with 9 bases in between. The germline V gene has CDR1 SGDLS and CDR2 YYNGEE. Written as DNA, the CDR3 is TGTGCCAGCAGCGTAGACAGCTCCGACTATGGCTACACCTTC. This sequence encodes CASSVDSSDYGYTF.